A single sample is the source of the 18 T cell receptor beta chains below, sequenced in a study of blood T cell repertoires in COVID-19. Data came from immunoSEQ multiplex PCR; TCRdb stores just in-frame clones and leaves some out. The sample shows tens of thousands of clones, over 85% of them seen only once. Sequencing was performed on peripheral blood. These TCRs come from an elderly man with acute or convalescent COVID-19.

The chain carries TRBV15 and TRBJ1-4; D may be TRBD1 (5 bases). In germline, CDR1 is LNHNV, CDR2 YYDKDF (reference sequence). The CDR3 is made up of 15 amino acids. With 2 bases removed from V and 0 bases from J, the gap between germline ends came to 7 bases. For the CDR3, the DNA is TGTGCCACCAGCAGATCGGGGGCAACTAATGAAAAACTGTTTTTT. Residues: CATSRSGATNEKLFF.

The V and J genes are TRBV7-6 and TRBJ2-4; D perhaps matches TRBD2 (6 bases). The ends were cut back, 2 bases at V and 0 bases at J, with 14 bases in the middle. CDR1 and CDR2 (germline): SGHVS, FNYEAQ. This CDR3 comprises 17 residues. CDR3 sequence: CASSLRGGSLAKNIQYF. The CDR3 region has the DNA TGTGCCAGCAGCTTAAGGGGAGGTTCGCTAGCCAAAAACATTCAGTACTTC.

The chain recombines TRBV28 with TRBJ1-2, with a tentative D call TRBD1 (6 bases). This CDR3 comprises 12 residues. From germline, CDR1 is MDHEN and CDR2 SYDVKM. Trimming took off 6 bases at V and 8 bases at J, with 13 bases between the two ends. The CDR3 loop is CASRPTGHGYTF. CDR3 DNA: TGTGCCAGCAGGCCGACAGGTCACGGCTACACCTTC.

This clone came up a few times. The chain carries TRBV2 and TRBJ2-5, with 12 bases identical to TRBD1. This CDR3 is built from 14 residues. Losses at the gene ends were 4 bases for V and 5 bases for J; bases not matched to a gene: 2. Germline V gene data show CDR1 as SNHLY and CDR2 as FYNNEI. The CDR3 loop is CASSGDRGRETQYF. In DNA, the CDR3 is TGTGCCAGCAGTGGGGACAGGGGGCGGGAGACCCAGTACTTC.

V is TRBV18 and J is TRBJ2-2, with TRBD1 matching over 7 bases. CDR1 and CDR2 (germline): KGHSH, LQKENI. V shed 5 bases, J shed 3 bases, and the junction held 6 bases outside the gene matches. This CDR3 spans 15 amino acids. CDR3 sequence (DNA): TGTGCCAGCTCAGCAAGACAGGGCGACACCGGGGAGCTGTTTTTT. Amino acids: CASSARQGDTGELFF. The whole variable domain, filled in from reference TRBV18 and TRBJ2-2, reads NAGVMQNPRHLVRRRGQEARLRCSPMKGHSHVYWYRQLPEEGLKFMVYLQKENIIDESGMPKERFSAEFPKEGPSILRIQQVVRGDSAAYFCASSARQGDTGELFFGEGSRLTVL.

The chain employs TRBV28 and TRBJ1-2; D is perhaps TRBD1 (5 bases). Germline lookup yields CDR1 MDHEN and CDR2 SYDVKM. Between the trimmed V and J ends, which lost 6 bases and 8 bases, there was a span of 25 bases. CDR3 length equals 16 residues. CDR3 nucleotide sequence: TGTGCCAGCAGACCGCGGACGGACAACCCCACGGCGGGCTACACCTTC. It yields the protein CASRPRTDNPTAGYTF.

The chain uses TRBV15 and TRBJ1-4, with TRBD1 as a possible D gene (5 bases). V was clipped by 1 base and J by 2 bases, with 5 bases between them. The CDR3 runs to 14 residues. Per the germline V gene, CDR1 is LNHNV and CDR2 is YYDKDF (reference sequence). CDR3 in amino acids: CATSRGQTNEKLFF. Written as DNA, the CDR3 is TGTGCCACCAGCAGAGGACAGACTAATGAAAAACTGTTTTTT.

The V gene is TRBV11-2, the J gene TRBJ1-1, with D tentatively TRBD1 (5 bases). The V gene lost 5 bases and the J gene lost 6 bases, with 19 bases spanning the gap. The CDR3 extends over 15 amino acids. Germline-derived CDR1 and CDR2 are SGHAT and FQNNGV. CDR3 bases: TGTGCCAGCAGCACACTACAGGCCAAGGTCTCTGAAGCTTTCTTT. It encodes CASSTLQAKVSEAFF. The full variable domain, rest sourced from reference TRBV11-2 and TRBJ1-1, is EAGVAQSPRYKIIEKRQSVAFWCNPISGHATLYWYQQILGQGPKLLIQFQNNGVVDDSQLPKDRFSAERLKGVDSTLKIQPAKLEDSAVYLCASSTLQAKVSEAFFGQGTRLTVV.

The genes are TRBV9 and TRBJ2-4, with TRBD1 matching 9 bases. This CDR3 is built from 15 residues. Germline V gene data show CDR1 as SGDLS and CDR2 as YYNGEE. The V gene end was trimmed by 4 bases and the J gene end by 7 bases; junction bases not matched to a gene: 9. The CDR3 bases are TGTGCCAGCAGCCCGGGACAGGGAGTGTGGAACATTCAGTACTTC. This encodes CASSPGQGVWNIQYF.

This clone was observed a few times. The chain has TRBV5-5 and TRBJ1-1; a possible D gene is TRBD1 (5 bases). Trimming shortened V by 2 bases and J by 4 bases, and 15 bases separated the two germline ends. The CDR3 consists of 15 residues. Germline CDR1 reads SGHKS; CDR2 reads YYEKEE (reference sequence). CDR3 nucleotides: TGTGCCAGCAGCTTATCAGGGCCAAGGAGCACTGAAGCTTTCTTT. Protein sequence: CASSLSGPRSTEAFF. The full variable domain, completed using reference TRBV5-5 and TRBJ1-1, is DAGVTQSPTHLIKTRGQQVTLRCSPISGHKSVSWYQQVLGQGPQFIFQYYEKEERGRGNFPDRFSARQFPNYSSELNVNALLLGDSALYLCASSLSGPRSTEAFFGQGTRLTVV.

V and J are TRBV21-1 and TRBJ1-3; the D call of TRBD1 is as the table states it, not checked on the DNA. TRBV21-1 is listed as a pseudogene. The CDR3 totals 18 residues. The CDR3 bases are TGTGCCAGCAGCAAAGGGGCCCCCAGGGTCCACTCTGGAAACACCATATATTTT. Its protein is CASSKGAPRVHSGNTIYF.

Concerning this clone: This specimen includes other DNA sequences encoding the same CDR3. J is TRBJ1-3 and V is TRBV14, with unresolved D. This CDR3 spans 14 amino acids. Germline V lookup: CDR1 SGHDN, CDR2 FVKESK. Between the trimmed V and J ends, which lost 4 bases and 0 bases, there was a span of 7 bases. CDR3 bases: TGTGCCAGCAGCCCGGGGATCTCTGGAAACACCATATATTTT. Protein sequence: CASSPGISGNTIYF.

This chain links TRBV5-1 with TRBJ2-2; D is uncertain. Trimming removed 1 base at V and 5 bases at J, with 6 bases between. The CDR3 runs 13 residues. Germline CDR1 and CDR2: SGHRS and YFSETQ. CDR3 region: CASSLFLTGELFF. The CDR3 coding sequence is TGCGCCAGCAGCTTGTTCCTGACCGGGGAGCTGTTTTTT.

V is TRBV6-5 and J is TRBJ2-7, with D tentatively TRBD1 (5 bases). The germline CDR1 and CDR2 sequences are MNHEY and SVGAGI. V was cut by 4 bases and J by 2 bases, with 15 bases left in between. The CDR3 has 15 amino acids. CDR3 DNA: TGTGCCAGCAGTTTTGAACAGGCTCCCACCTACGAGCAGTACTTC. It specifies CASSFEQAPTYEQYF.

CDR3 region: CASSVRLGQTFTDTQYF. In DNA, the CDR3 is TGTGCCAGCAGCGTAAGACTGGGACAAACCTTCACAGATACGCAGTATTTT. The chain links TRBV7-8 to TRBJ2-3; tentative D call: TRBD1 (6 bases). The germline V gene encodes CDR1 SGHVS and CDR2 FQNEAQ. The CDR3 has 17 residues. Trimming took 5 bases from V and 2 from J, leaving 20 bases between them. Drawing the rest from reference TRBV7-8 and TRBJ2-3, the complete variable domain is GAGVSQSPRYKVAKRGQDVALRCDPISGHVSLFWYQQALGQGPEFLTYFQNEAQLDKSGLPSDRFFAERPEGSVSTLKIQRTQQEDSAVYLCASSVRLGQTFTDTQYFGPGTRLTVL.

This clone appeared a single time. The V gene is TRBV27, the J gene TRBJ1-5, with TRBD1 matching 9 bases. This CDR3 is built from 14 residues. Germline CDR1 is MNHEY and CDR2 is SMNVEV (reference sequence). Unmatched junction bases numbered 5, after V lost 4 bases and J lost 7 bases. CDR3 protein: CASSSGTGLQPQHF. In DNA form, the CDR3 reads TGTGCCAGCAGTTCCGGGACAGGGCTCCAGCCCCAGCATTTT.

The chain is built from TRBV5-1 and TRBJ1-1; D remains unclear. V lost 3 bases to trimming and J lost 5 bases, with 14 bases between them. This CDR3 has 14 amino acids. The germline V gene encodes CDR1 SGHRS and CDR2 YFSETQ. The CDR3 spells CASSSKGASTEAFF. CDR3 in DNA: TGCGCCAGCAGCTCCAAGGGAGCGAGTACTGAAGCTTTCTTT.

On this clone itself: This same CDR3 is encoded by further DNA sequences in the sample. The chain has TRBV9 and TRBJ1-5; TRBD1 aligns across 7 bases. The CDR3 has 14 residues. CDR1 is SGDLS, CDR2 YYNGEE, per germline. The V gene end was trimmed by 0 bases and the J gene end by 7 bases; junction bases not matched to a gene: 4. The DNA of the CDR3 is TGTGCCAGCAGCGTAGGACAGGGTGGACAGCCCCAGCATTTT. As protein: CASSVGQGGQPQHF.